The present entry profiles one TCR beta chain with its context. The CDR3 loop spans 18 amino acids. Germline-derived CDR1 and CDR2 are MGHRA and YSYEKL. J gave up 8 bases and V 1 base, and 12 bases lay outside the gene matches. Only in-frame clones appear in the TCRdb table, and some are missing; sequencing was by immunoSEQ multiplex PCR. The profile shows about 38,000 clones, around 90% of them singletons. This sample is drawn from a study of T cell changes during pregnancy in multiple sclerosis. V gene TRBV4-1 combines with J gene TRBJ2-1; 12 bases map to TRBD2. Sequencing was performed on CD8+ T cells from peripheral blood mononuclear cells, taken after pregnancy. The source of this sequence is a female donor with multiple sclerosis, enrolled in a pregnancy study. Here the CDR3 reads CASSQVGLAGTPRDEQFF. CDR3 nucleotide sequence: TGCGCCAGCAGCCAAGTGGGACTAGCGGGCACTCCCAGAGATGAGCAGTTCTTC.